This TCR beta chain was profiled in a study of human T cells and chemical hapten exposure. Study overall: Per-sample TCR yield variation was attributed mainly to small pooled library volume differences. General study points: With DPC sensitization, TCRs exceeding 1 in 1000 frequency showed no change.

This clonotype showed up many times. Its antigen is not identified. One entry per CDR3 protein, called by TCRdb with MiXCR from the RACE reads. This table holds tens of thousands of distinct CDR3 sequences, less than 4% found once. This CDR3 has 13 amino acids. V lost 7 bases, J lost 8 bases, and 7 bases stayed unmatched. Germline loops: CDR1 MDHEN, CDR2 SYDVKM. Time point given: patch test 2, 6 weeks after DPC sensitization. Described treatment: therapeutic diphenylcyclopropenone sensitization with weekly scalp DPC. V and J are TRBV28 and TRBJ2-1, with 8 nucleotides matching TRBD1. Sequences were derived from whole blood, sampled in connection with sensitization to the hapten diphenylcyclopropenone (DPC). The clonotype comes from a man aged 35-49 years with alopecia areata. Some clones in this sample may be carry-over from other donors' samples. CDR3 amino acids: CASTIGQGYEQFF. CDR3 nucleotide sequence: TGTGCCAGCACCATAGGACAGGGCTATGAGCAGTTCTTC.